The present entry profiles one T cell receptor (beta chain) with its context. The antigen remains unidentified. The data belong to a study of cytomegalovirus exposure and HLA in healthy donors. Study-level points and caveats: In an earlier analysis, most TCR beta V segments were productive about 90% or about 30% of the time. V- and J-gene trimming of TCR beta was linked (in a later analysis) to a missense DCLRE1C variant. The listing of some 170 TCR beta chains classed them as cytomegalovirus-associated.

With 60 Vbeta and 13 Jbeta primers, the PCR was carried out. The method was immunoSEQ multiplex PCR; TCRdb's version includes in-frame clones alone and lacks a portion of them. This repertoire includes roughly 200,000 clones. Trimming cost V 6 bases and J 5 bases; bases outside gene matches: 13. The CDR3 spans 15 residues. Germline V lookup: CDR1 MGHDK, CDR2 SYGVNS. The chain links TRBV25-1 to TRBJ2-7; 7 positions agree with TRBD2. Sequences were obtained from PBMCs. The TCR sequence derives from a girl aged 2 to 10 in good health and CMV-seropositive. The CDR3: CASSGGGSVIHEQYF. CDR3 DNA sequence: TGTGCCAGCAGCGGGGGAGGGTCGGTAATCCACGAGCAGTACTTC.